Listed here are 31 T cell receptor beta chains from one sample, sequenced in a study of T cell changes during pregnancy in multiple sclerosis. The data were produced by immunoSEQ multiplex PCR, yet TCRdb's version contains in-frame clones alone and is incomplete. The table lists about 80,000 clones, 85% to 95% of them singletons. The starting material was peripheral blood, obtained after pregnancy. These receptors were collected from a female donor in good health, enrolled as a control in a pregnancy study.

The chain employs TRBV11-3 and TRBJ2-7, with 7 bases aligning to TRBD1. This CDR3 is built from 15 residues. CDR1 SGHNT and CDR2 YENEEA come from the germline V gene. Trimming took 1 base from V and 3 from J; bases not matched to a gene: 6. This chain's CDR3 is CASSLGTGVYYEQYF. The CDR3 DNA follows: TGTGCCAGCAGCTTAGGTACAGGGGTTTACTACGAGCAGTACTTC.

The gene calls are TRBV9 and TRBJ2-5; 15 bases fit TRBD2. V dropped 3 bases and J dropped 2; count of bases not matched to a gene: 5. CDR3 size: 17 residues. From germline, CDR1 is SGDLS and CDR2 YYNGEE. The CDR3, as DNA: TGTGCCAGCAGCGCCGGGACTAGCGGGGGGAGACAAGAGACCCAGTACTTC. As protein: CASSAGTSGGRQETQYF.

The V call is TRBV19, the J call TRBJ2-7; 8 bases map to TRBD1. In germline, CDR1 is LNHDA, CDR2 SQIVND (reference sequence). This CDR3 is built from 15 residues. V lost 5 bases, J lost 4 bases, and 10 bases stayed unmatched. The CDR3: CASSGVNRGAYEQYF. In DNA form, the CDR3 reads TGTGCCAGTAGTGGGGTAAACAGGGGGGCGTACGAGCAGTACTTC.

The chain employs TRBV30 and TRBJ2-1; TRBD2 matches at 11 bases. The CDR3 extends over 16 amino acids. The germline V gene has CDR1 GTSNPN and CDR2 SVGIG (reference sequence). The V and J ends lost 0 bases and 9 bases, in that order; junction bases with no gene match: 10. The chain's CDR3 is CAWSVQVAGGPGEQFF. DNA for the CDR3: TGTGCCTGGAGTGTACAGGTAGCGGGGGGGCCGGGTGAGCAGTTCTTC.

The genes are TRBV5-1 and TRBJ2-3, with D possibly TRBD1 on 5 matching bases. With 5 bases removed from V and 0 bases from J, the gap between germline ends came to 7 bases. This CDR3 comprises 13 residues. Per germline, CDR1 SGHRS and CDR2 YFSETQ. CDR3 sequence: CASRKGSTDTQYF. The DNA for the CDR3 is TGCGCCAGCAGGAAGGGGAGCACAGATACGCAGTATTTT.

The chain combines TRBV5-1 with TRBJ2-3; tentative D call: TRBD1 (6 bases). The CDR3 runs 14 residues. Trimming cost V 5 bases and J 0 bases, with 10 bases left between them. Looked up from germline, CDR1 is SGHRS and CDR2 is YFSETQ. The CDR3 bases are TGCGCCAGCAGTAAGGGGGACAGCACAGATACGCAGTATTTT. This encodes CASSKGDSTDTQYF.

CDR3 protein: CASSDFRDRGQNTEAFF. The CDR3 coding sequence is TGTGCCAGCAGTGATTTTCGTGACAGGGGACAGAACACTGAAGCTTTCTTT. This rearrangement joins TRBV2 to TRBJ1-1; 8 bases line up with TRBD1. The CDR3 length is 17 residues. J gave up 1 base and V 3 bases, and 10 bases lay outside the gene matches. Germline V gene data show CDR1 as SNHLY and CDR2 as FYNNEI.

The rearrangement uses TRBV7-9 and TRBJ2-2; possibly TRBD2 for D (5 bases). The CDR3 is 15 residues long. Germline assignment: CDR1 SEHNR and CDR2 FQNEAQ (reference sequence). V lost 5 bases to trimming and J lost 9 bases, with 19 bases between them. The DNA of the CDR3 is TGTGCCAGCAGCACAACTACGTCGGGAATCCGGGAGCTGTTTTTT. Protein: CASSTTTSGIRELFF.

This rearrangement joins TRBV6-5 to TRBJ2-7; TRBD1 is a possible D gene (5 bases). Germline assignment: CDR1 MNHEY and CDR2 SVGAGI. V was clipped by 5 bases and J by 6 bases, with 14 bases between them. The CDR3 runs to 13 residues. The CDR3 DNA is TGTGCCAGCAGTAAGACAGTATCGGGCGAGCAGTACTTC. This gives the protein CASSKTVSGEQYF.

This rearrangement joins TRBV11-3 to TRBJ1-6; D is possibly TRBD1 (6 bases). The CDR3 consists of 18 residues. Trimming removed 2 bases from V and 5 bases from J, with 19 bases in between. CDR1 is SGHNT and CDR2 is YENEEA in the germline V gene. CDR3 in amino acids: CASSLPLRTENDNSPLHF. Written as DNA, the CDR3 is TGTGCCAGCAGCTTACCCCTTCGGACAGAAAATGATAATTCACCCCTCCACTTT.

The chain joins TRBV5-1 to TRBJ2-3, with TRBD2 matching over 11 bases. Germline V gene data show CDR1 as SGHRS and CDR2 as YFSETQ. Trimming at V came to 4 bases and at J to 4 bases, leaving 8 bases not matched to a gene. The CDR3 totals 16 residues. DNA of the CDR3: TGCGCCAGCAGCCAGCTAGCGGGAGGTAGGGCAGATACGCAGTATTTT. It yields the protein CASSQLAGGRADTQYF.

The V call is TRBV28, the J call TRBJ2-3; D not resolved. Germline CDR1 reads MDHEN; CDR2 reads SYDVKM. The CDR3 loop spans 13 amino acids. V lost 6 bases and J 2 bases, leaving 9 bases between the germline ends. The CDR3 DNA reads TGTGCCAGCAGCGGTCCCCCCACAGATACGCAGTATTTT. Its translation: CASSGPPTDTQYF.

The chain combines TRBV5-1 with TRBJ1-1; D ambiguous. Trimming removed 0 bases at V and 1 base at J, with 7 bases between. CDR3 size: 14 residues. Per germline, CDR1 SGHRS and CDR2 YFSETQ. CDR3 loop: CASSLGQANTEAFF. CDR3 bases: TGCGCCAGCAGCTTGGGTCAGGCGAACACTGAAGCTTTCTTT. The full variable domain, rest sourced from reference TRBV5-1 and TRBJ1-1, is KAGVTQTPRYLIKTRGQQVTLSCSPISGHRSVSWYQQTPGQGLQFLFEYFSETQRNKGNFPGRFSGRQFSNSRSEMNVSTLELGDSALYLCASSLGQANTEAFFGQGTRLTVV.

The V gene is TRBV10-3, the J gene TRBJ2-3, with TRBD2 matching 8 bases. V gave up 6 bases and J gave up 1 base; unmatched junction bases: 9. In germline, CDR1 is ENHRY, CDR2 SYGVKD. This CDR3 is built from 16 residues. This CDR3 is CAIRPLAGLGTDTQYF. The CDR3 coding sequence is TGTGCCATCAGGCCATTAGCGGGATTAGGCACAGATACGCAGTATTTT.

The chain couples TRBV29-1 to TRBJ1-2; 7 positions agree with TRBD1. Losses at the gene ends were 3 bases for V and 8 bases for J; bases not matched to a gene: 12. Germline-derived CDR1 and CDR2 are SQVTM and ANQGSEA. This CDR3 has 14 residues. The CDR3 DNA follows: TGCAGCGTTGAGCGGCGACAGGGAACGGGCGGCTACACCTTC. As protein: CSVERRQGTGGYTF.

The chain combines TRBV4-3 with TRBJ2-7; possible D gene TRBD1, 5 bases. V was trimmed by 0 bases and J by 3 bases, leaving 9 bases between them. This CDR3 has 14 residues. Germline CDR1 LGHNA, CDR2 YSLEER. This chain's CDR3 is CASSQEPGNYEQYF. CDR3 bases: TGCGCCAGCAGCCAAGAGCCAGGGAACTACGAGCAGTACTTC.

The chain employs TRBV7-9 and TRBJ2-5; 10 bases are shared with TRBD1. CDR3 length: 16 amino acids. V was pared by 5 bases and J by 5 bases, with 11 bases of the junction left unmatched. The germline V gene encodes CDR1 SEHNR and CDR2 FQNEAQ (reference sequence). In DNA form, the CDR3 reads TGTGCCAGCAGCAATTACGGGACAGGGGATTTCGAGACCCAGTACTTC. Residues: CASSNYGTGDFETQYF. The full variable domain, with the rest looked up from reference TRBV7-9 and TRBJ2-5, is DTGVSQNPRHKITKRGQNVTFRCDPISEHNRLYWYRQTLGQGPEFLTYFQNEAQLEKSRLLSDRFSAERPKGSFSTLEIQRTEQGDSAMYLCASSNYGTGDFETQYFGPGTRLLVL.

V usage is TRBV2 and J usage is TRBJ2-4; 8 bases are a match to TRBD1. The germline V gene has CDR1 SNHLY and CDR2 FYNNEI. After removal of 5 bases from V and 3 bases from J, the junction contained 12 bases not matched to a gene. This CDR3 has 17 residues. DNA of the CDR3: TGTGCCAGCAGTCCACCGTGGACAGGGAGAGGCAAAAACATTCAGTACTTC. Protein sequence: CASSPPWTGRGKNIQYF. Based on the CDR3 plus reference TRBV2 and TRBJ2-4, the full variable domain is EPEVTQTPSHQVTQMGQEVILRCVPISNHLYFYWYRQILGQKVEFLVSFYNNEISEKSEIFDDQFSVERPDGSNFTLKIRSTKLEDSAMYFCASSPPWTGRGKNIQYFGAGTRLSVL.

The chain has TRBV2 and TRBJ1-2, with TRBD1 as a possible D gene (6 bases). CDR1 is SNHLY and CDR2 is FYNNEI in the germline V gene. V dropped 1 base and J dropped 6 bases, with 9 bases sitting between them. The CDR3 sequence is 13 residues long. This CDR3 is CASSEGRGDGYTF. The DNA for the CDR3 is TGTGCCAGCAGTGAAGGCAGGGGAGATGGCTACACCTTC.

The V call is TRBV6-9, the J call TRBJ2-4; possible D gene TRBD2, 5 bases. The CDR3 covers 17 residues. Germline assignment: CDR1 MNHGY and CDR2 SVAAGI. V lost 9 bases and J 0 bases, leaving 21 bases between the germline ends. This CDR3 reads CASPEDRSRLAKNIQYF. As DNA, the CDR3 is TGTGCCAGTCCGGAGGACCGCTCCCGCCTAGCCAAAAACATTCAGTACTTC.

V usage is TRBV18 and J usage is TRBJ2-5; TRBD2 agrees at 11 bases. The CDR3 is made up of 17 amino acids. Per germline, CDR1 KGHSH and CDR2 LQKENI. V lost 4 bases, J lost 5 bases, and 12 bases stayed unmatched. The CDR3 nucleotides read TGTGCCAGCTCACGACTAGCGGGGCAACCCCTCGCGGAGACCCAGTACTTC. Translating gives CASSRLAGQPLAETQYF.

For the CDR3, the DNA is TGTGCCACCAGCAGCTGGGGGGGCGGTGAGACCCAGTACTTC. It translates to CATSSWGGGETQYF. J is TRBJ2-5 and V is TRBV15; a weak D match, TRBD2 (7 bases). There are 14 residues in the CDR3. V was clipped by 3 bases and J by 5 bases, with 13 bases between them. Per the germline V gene, CDR1 is LNHNV and CDR2 is YYDKDF (reference sequence).

V usage is TRBV5-1 and J usage is TRBJ2-5, with 7 bases fitting TRBD1. Germline V lookup: CDR1 SGHRS, CDR2 YFSETQ. The CDR3 is 15 amino acids. With V trimmed by 4 bases and J by 3 bases, 9 bases remained unmatched. Here the CDR3 DNA reads TGCGCCAGCAGCCAAAGACAGGGACAAGAAGAGACCCAGTACTTC. Its protein product is CASSQRQGQEETQYF.

This rearrangement joins TRBV21-1 to TRBJ1-2; TRBD1, as called in the table, went unchecked against the DNA. TRBV21-1 is a known pseudogene. This CDR3 region has 14 residues. CDR3 nucleotides: TGTGCCAGCAGCGGGCCCAGGGGTGACTATGGCTACACCTTC. It codes for CASSGPRGDYGYTF.

J is TRBJ2-5 and V is TRBV19, with 15 nucleotides matching TRBD2. In germline, CDR1 is LNHDA, CDR2 SQIVND (reference sequence). Trimming at V came to 9 bases and at J to 5 bases, leaving 4 bases not matched to a gene. This CDR3 is built from 14 residues. DNA for the CDR3: TGTGCCAGCTCAGGGACTAGCGGGGGGGAGACCCAGTACTTC. Amino acids: CASSGTSGGETQYF.

The V gene is TRBV6-5, the J gene TRBJ1-1; 7 bases are shared with TRBD1. The germline V gene has CDR1 MNHEY and CDR2 SVGAGI. With V trimmed by 6 bases and J by 4 bases, 11 bases remained unmatched. The CDR3 covers 15 residues. As DNA, the CDR3 is TGTGCCAGCAGACAACCCGACAGGGTGGCCACTGAAGCTTTCTTT. It yields the protein CASRQPDRVATEAFF.

J is TRBJ1-1 and V is TRBV9, with 7 nucleotides matching TRBD1. This CDR3 comprises 15 residues. Germline CDR1 reads SGDLS; CDR2 reads YYNGEE. Unmatched junction bases numbered 8, after V lost 4 bases and J lost 2 bases. CDR3 DNA: TGTGCCAGCAGCTCCCGGACAGGACTCAACACTGAAGCTTTCTTT. It codes for CASSSRTGLNTEAFF. Using reference TRBV9 and TRBJ1-1 for the parts outside the CDR3, the full variable domain is DSGVTQTPKHLITATGQRVTLRCSPRSGDLSVYWYQQSLDQGLQFLIQYYNGEERAKGNILERFSAQQFPDLHSELNLSSLELGDSALYFCASSSRTGLNTEAFFGQGTRLTVV.

The CDR3 is CASSLDLGGPNYEQYF. CDR3 bases: TGCGCCAGCAGCCTGGATTTAGGGGGACCTAACTACGAGCAGTACTTC. This chain connects TRBV5-1 to TRBJ2-7; D may be TRBD1 (6 bases). With 4 bases removed from V and 3 bases from J, the gap between germline ends came to 20 bases. Germline V gives CDR1 SGHRS, CDR2 YFSETQ. The CDR3 is 16 residues long.

The V gene is TRBV18, the J gene TRBJ2-5; 8 bases fit TRBD2. V was pared by 4 bases and J by 9 bases, with 16 bases of the junction left unmatched. Germline V gene lookup returns CDR1 KGHSH and CDR2 LQKENI. The CDR3 spans 16 residues. The DNA for the CDR3 is TGTGCCAGCTCACGAGCCCTCGTAGCGGGGCCCGAGGCCCAGTACTTC. Its protein is CASSRALVAGPEAQYF.

This clone has a single count. J is TRBJ2-7 and V is TRBV7-2, with D possibly TRBD2 on 5 matching bases. The V gene's germline CDR1 is SGHTA and CDR2 FQGNSA. V lost 4 bases to trimming and J lost 2 bases, with 9 bases between them. The CDR3 runs 13 residues. The CDR3 DNA reads as TGTGCCAGCAGCTCCCCCGGGGCCTACGAGCAGTACTTC. It translates to CASSSPGAYEQYF.

The rearrangement links TRBV11-2 to TRBJ2-1, with TRBD2 matching over 10 bases. The CDR3 consists of 14 residues. J gave up 8 bases and V 2 bases, and 3 bases lay outside the gene matches. Looked up from germline, CDR1 is SGHAT and CDR2 is FQNNGV. The CDR3 DNA sequence: TGTGCCAGCAGCTTAAGCGGGGGGGCCCATGAGCAGTTCTTC. Translated: CASSLSGGAHEQFF.